This T cell receptor beta chain came from a study of blood T cell repertoires in COVID-19. Study overall: Spain, Italy and the United States supplied samples that represented acute and convalescent COVID-19. In each case, the material was cDNA or gDNA derived from T cells, B-cell-depleted T cells, or PBMCs.

Profiled with immunoSEQ multiplex PCR; TCRdb holds only in-frame clones, not every one. This table has 80,000 or so clones, approximately 80% appearing once. J gave up 3 bases and V 6 bases, and 6 bases lay outside the gene matches. This CDR3 has 13 residues. CDR1 and CDR2 (germline): SQVTM, ANQGSEA. The sample comprised peripheral blood. This TCR came from a woman in her seventies with acute or convalescent COVID-19. This chain connects TRBV29-1 to TRBJ1-2; 8 bases are a match to TRBD1. The CDR3 loop is CSVKTGVDYGYTF. CDR3 coding DNA: TGCAGCGTCAAGACAGGGGTAGACTATGGCTACACCTTC.